The 2 T cell receptor beta chains below come from one sample, sequenced in a study of T cell responses to AZD1222 COVID-19 vaccine. Profiling relied on immunoSEQ multiplex PCR, and the TCRdb table lists in-frame clones only, not all of them. The data contain some 120,000 clones, 80% to 90% of them singletons. The specimen comprised peripheral blood, sampled on day 0 of MenACWY control vaccination. These receptors originate from an adult in good health.

The V and J genes are TRBV5-1 and TRBJ1-3, with D uncertain. The CDR3 runs 14 residues. The V and J ends lost 3 bases and 0 bases respectively, with 7 bases between them. The germline CDR1 and CDR2 sequences are SGHRS and YFSETQ. In DNA form, the CDR3 reads TGCGCCAGCAGCTCCAGCCTCTCTGGAAACACCATATATTTT. This translates into CASSSSLSGNTIYF.

The table lists this clone with a count of one. This chain links TRBV2 with TRBJ1-5, with a tentative D call TRBD1 (5 bases). This CDR3 contains 14 residues. V was clipped by 10 bases and J by 4 bases, with 17 bases between them. Germline V gene lookup returns CDR1 SNHLY and CDR2 FYNNEI. CDR3: CATSGEGINQPQHF. The CDR3 DNA follows: TGTGCCACGAGTGGGGAGGGGATAAATCAGCCCCAGCATTTT.